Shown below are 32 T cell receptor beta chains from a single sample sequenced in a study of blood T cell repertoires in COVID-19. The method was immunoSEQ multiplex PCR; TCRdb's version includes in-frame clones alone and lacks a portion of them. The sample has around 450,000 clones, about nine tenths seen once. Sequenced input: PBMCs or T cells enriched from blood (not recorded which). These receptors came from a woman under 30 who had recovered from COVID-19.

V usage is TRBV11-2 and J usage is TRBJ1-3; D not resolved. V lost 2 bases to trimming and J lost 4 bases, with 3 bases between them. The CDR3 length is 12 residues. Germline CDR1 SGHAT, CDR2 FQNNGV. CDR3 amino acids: CASSLQGNTIYF. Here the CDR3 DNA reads TGTGCCAGCAGCTTACAGGGAAACACCATATATTTT.

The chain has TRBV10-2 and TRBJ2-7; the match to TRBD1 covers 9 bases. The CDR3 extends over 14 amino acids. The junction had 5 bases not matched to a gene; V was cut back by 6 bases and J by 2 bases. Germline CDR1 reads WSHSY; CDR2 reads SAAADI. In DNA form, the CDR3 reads TGCGCCAGCAGAGGGACAGGGTATCCCTACGAGCAGTACTTC. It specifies CASRGTGYPYEQYF.

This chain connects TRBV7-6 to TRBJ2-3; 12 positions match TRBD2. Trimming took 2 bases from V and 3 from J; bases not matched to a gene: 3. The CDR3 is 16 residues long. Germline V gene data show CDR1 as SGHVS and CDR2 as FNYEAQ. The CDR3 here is CASSLLAGGLTDTQYF. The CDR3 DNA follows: TGTGCCAGCAGCTTACTAGCGGGGGGGCTAACAGATACGCAGTATTTT.

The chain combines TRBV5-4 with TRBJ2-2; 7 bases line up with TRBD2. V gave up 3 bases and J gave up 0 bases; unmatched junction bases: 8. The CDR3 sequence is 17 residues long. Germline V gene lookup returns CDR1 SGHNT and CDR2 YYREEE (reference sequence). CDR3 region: CASSSWTRGANTGELFF. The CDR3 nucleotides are TGTGCCAGCAGCTCCTGGACTAGGGGCGCGAACACCGGGGAGCTGTTTTTT.

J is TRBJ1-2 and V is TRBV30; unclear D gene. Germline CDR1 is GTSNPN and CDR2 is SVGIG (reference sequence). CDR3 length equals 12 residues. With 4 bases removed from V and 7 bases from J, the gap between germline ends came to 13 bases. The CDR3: CAWTVEPGGYTF. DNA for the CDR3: TGTGCCTGGACCGTGGAGCCGGGTGGCTACACCTTC.

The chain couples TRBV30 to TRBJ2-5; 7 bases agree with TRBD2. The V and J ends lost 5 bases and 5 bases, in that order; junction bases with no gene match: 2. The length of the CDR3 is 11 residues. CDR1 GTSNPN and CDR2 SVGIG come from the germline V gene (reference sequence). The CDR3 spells CAWGEGETQYF. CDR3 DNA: TGTGCCTGGGGGGAGGGGGAGACCCAGTACTTC.

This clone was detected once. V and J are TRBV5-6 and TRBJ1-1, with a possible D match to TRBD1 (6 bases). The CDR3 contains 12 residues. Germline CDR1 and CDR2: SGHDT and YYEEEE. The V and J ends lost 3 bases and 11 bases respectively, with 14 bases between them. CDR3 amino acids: CASSSRTRGAFF. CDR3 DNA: TGTGCCAGCAGCTCTCGGACCAGGGGCGCTTTCTTT.

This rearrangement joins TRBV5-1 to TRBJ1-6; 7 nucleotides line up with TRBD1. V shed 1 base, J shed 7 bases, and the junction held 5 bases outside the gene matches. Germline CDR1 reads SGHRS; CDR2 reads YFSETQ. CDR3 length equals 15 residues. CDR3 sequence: CASSLSQGKNSPLHF. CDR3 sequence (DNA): TGCGCCAGCAGCTTGTCACAGGGGAAAAATTCACCCCTCCACTTT.

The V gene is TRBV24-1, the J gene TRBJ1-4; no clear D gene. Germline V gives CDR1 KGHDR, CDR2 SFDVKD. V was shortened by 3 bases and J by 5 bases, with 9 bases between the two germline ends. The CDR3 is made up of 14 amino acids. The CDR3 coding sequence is TGTGCCACCAGTGATCCGAGCCGGAATGAAAAACTGTTTTTT. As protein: CATSDPSRNEKLFF.

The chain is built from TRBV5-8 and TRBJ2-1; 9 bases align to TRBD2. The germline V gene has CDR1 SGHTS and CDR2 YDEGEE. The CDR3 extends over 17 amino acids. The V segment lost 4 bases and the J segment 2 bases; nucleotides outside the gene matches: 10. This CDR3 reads CASSPPMERGAYNEQFF. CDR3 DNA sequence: TGTGCCAGCAGCCCCCCTATGGAGCGGGGGGCCTACAATGAGCAGTTCTTC.

The CDR3 sequence: CASSIQVGNTQYF. The CDR3 bases are TGTGCCAGTAGTATACAAGTCGGGAATACGCAGTATTTT. J is TRBJ2-3 and V is TRBV19; weak D call: TRBD2 (5 bases). Between the trimmed V and J ends, which lost 2 bases and 7 bases, there was a span of 10 bases. The CDR3 is 13 amino acids. CDR1 and CDR2 from the germline V gene are LNHDA and SQIVND (reference sequence).

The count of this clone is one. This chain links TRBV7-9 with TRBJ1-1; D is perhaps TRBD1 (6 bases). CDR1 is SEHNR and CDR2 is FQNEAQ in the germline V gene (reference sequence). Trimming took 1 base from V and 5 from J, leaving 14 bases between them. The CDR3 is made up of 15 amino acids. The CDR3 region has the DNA TGTGCCAGCAGCTTAGATGAGGGGGAAAGGACTGAAGCTTTCTTT. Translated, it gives CASSLDEGERTEAFF.

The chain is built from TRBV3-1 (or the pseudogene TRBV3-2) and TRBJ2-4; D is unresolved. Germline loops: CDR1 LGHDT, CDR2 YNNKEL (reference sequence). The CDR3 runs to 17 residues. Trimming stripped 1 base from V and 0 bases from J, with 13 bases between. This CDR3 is CASSQGKSVLAKNIQYF. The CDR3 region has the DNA TGTGCCAGCAGCCAAGGAAAATCAGTGCTAGCCAAAAACATTCAGTACTTC.

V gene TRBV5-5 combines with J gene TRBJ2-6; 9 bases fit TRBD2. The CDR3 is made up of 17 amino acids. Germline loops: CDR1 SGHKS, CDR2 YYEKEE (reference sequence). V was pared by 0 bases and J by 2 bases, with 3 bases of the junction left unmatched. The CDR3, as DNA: TGTGCCAGCAGCTTGGGAGCGGGGGGAGCTGGGGCCAACGTCCTGACTTTC. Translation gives CASSLGAGGAGANVLTF. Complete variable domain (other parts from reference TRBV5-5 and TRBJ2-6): DAGVTQSPTHLIKTRGQQVTLRCSPISGHKSVSWYQQVLGQGPQFIFQYYEKEERGRGNFPDRFSARQFPNYSSELNVNALLLGDSALYLCASSLGAGGAGANVLTFGAGSRLTVL.

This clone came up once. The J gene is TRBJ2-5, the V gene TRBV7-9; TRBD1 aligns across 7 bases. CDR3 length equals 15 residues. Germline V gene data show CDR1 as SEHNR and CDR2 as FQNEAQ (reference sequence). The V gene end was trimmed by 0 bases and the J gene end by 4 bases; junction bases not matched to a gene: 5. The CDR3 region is CASSLAAGGRETQYF. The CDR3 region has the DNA TGTGCCAGCAGCTTAGCGGCAGGGGGACGAGAGACCCAGTACTTC.

CDR3 sequence (DNA): TGTGCCAGCAGCAGCGACCGATCCCCCGGGGAGCTGTTTTTT. It specifies CASSSDRSPGELFF. The chain couples TRBV11-3 to TRBJ2-2; D unclear. The CDR3 is made up of 14 amino acids. V lost 5 bases to trimming and J lost 6 bases, with 13 bases between them. CDR1 SGHNT and CDR2 YENEEA come from the germline V gene.

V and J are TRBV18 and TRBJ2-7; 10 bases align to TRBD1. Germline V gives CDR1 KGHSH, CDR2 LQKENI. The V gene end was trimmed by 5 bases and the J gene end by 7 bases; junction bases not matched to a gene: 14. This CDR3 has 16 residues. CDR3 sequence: CASSTTSGQGSGEQYF. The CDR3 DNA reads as TGTGCCAGCTCAACGACCTCGGGACAGGGGAGTGGGGAGCAGTACTTC.

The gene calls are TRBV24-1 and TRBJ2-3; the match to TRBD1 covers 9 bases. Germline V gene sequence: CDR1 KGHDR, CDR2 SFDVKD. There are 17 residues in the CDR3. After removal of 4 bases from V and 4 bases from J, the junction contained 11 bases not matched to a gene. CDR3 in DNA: TGTGCCACCAGTGACCGAGAACAGGGGGCATTATCAGATACGCAGTATTTT. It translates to CATSDREQGALSDTQYF.

The CDR3 loop reads CASSPPIGGQRAYEQYF. The CDR3 DNA reads TGTGCCAGCAGCCCACCCATTGGGGGACAGAGAGCCTACGAGCAGTACTTC. The V and J genes are TRBV7-9 and TRBJ2-7; 7 bases are a match to TRBD1. Germline loops: CDR1 SEHNR, CDR2 FQNEAQ (reference sequence). V lost 5 bases and J lost 2; bases outside the gene matches: 15. The CDR3 is 17 residues long.

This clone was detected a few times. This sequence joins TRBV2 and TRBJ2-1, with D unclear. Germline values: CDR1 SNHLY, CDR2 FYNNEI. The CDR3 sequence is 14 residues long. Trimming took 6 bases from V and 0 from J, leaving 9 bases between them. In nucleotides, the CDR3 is TGTGCCAGCAGACCCTTCAGCTCCTACAATGAGCAGTTCTTC. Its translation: CASRPFSSYNEQFF.

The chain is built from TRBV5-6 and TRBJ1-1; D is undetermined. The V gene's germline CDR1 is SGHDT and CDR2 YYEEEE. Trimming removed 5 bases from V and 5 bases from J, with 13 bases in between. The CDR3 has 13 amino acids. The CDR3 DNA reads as TGTGCCAGCAGTCGGGTGAGGGAAACTGAAGCTTTCTTT. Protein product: CASSRVRETEAFF.

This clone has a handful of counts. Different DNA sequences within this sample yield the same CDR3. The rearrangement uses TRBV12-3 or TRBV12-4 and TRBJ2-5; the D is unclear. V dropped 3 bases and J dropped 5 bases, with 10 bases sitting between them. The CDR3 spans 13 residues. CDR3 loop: CASSFGAWETQYF. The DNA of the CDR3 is TGTGCCAGCAGTTTTGGAGCATGGGAGACCCAGTACTTC.

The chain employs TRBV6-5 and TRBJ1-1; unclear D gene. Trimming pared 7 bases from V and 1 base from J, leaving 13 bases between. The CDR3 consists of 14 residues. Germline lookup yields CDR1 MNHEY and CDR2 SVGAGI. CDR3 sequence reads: CASTNTNTNTEAFF. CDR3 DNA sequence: TGTGCCAGCACCAATACGAACACGAACACTGAAGCTTTCTTT.

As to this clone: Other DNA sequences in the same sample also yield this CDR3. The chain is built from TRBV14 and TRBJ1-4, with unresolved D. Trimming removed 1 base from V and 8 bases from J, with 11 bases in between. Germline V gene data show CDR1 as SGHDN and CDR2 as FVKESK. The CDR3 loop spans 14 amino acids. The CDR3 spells CASSQVGLGEKLFF. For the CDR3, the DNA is TGTGCCAGCAGCCAAGTAGGACTGGGCGAAAAACTGTTTTTT.

In DNA, the CDR3 is TGTGCCAGCTCACCACCCAGCAGGGAGGGTTCACCCCTCCACTTT. Translation gives CASSPPSREGSPLHF. The chain is built from TRBV18 and TRBJ1-6, with D perhaps matching TRBD1 (5 bases). This CDR3 region has 15 residues. V was shortened by 0 bases and J by 9 bases, with 12 bases between the two germline ends. Germline V gene data show CDR1 as KGHSH and CDR2 as LQKENI. Complete variable domain (other parts from reference TRBV18 and TRBJ1-6): NAGVMQNPRHLVRRRGQEARLRCSPMKGHSHVYWYRQLPEEGLKFMVYLQKENIIDESGMPKERFSAEFPKEGPSILRIQQVVRGDSAAYFCASSPPSREGSPLHFGNGTRLTVT.

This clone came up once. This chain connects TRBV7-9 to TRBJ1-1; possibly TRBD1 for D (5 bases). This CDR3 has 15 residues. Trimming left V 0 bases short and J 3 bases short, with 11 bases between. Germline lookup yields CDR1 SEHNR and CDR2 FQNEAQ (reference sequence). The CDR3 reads CASSLASRVDTEAFF. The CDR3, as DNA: TGTGCCAGCAGCTTAGCGTCCAGGGTGGACACTGAAGCTTTCTTT.

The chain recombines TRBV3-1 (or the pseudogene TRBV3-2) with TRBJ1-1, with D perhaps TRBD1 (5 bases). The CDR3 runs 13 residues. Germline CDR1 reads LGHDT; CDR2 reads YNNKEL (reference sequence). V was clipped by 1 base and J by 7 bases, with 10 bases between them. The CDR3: CASSQGTISEAFF. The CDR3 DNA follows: TGTGCCAGCAGCCAAGGGACAATCAGTGAAGCTTTCTTT.

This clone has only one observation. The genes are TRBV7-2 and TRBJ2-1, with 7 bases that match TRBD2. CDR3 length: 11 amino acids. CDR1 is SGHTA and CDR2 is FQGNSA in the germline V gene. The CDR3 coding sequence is TGTGGTTCGCGGGGGAGTAACGAGCAGTTCTTC. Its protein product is CGSRGSNEQFF.

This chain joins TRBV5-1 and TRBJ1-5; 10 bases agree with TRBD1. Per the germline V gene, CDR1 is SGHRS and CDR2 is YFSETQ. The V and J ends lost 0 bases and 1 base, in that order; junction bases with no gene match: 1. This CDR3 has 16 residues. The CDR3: CASSLGQGASNQPQHF. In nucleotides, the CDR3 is TGCGCCAGCAGCTTGGGACAGGGGGCGAGCAATCAGCCCCAGCATTTT.

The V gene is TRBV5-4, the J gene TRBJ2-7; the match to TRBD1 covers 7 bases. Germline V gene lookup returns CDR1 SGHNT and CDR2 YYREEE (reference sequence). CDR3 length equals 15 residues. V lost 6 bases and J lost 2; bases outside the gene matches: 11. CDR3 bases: TGTGCCAGCACCCTTGGGGCCGACAGGGCCTACGAGCAGTACTTC. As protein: CASTLGADRAYEQYF.

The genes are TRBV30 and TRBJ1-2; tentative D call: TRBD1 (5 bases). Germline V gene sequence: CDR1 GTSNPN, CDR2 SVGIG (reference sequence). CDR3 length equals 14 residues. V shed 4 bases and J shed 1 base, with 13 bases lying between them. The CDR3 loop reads CAWKGQLINYGYTF. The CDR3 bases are TGTGCCTGGAAGGGGCAGTTGATTAACTATGGCTACACCTTC.

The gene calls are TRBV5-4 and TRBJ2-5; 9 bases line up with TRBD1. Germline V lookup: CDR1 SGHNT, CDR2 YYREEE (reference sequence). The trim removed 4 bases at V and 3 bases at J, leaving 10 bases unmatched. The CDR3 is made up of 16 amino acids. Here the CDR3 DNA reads TGTGCCAGCAGCCGCCGAAGGGGACAGGGCGAAGAGACCCAGTACTTC. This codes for CASSRRRGQGEETQYF.